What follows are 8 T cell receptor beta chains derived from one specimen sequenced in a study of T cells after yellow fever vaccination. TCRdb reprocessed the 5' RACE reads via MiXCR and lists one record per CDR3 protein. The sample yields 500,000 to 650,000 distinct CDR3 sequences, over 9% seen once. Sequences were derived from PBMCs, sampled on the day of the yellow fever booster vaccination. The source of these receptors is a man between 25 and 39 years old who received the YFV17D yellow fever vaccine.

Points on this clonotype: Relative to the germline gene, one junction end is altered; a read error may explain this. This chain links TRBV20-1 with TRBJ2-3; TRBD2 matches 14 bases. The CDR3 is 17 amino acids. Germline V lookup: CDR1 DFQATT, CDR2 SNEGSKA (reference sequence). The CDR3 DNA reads TGCTGTGCTAGAGATCCGGGGACTAGCGGGAGCGCAGATACGCAGTATTTT. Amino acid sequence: CCARDPGTSGSADTQYF.

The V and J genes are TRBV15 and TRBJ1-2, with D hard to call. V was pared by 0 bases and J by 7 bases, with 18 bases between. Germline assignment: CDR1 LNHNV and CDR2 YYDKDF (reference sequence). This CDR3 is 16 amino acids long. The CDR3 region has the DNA TGTGCCACCAGCAGAGACCTCATTTCAAGCCTAGGTGGCTACACCTTC. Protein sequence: CATSRDLISSLGGYTF.

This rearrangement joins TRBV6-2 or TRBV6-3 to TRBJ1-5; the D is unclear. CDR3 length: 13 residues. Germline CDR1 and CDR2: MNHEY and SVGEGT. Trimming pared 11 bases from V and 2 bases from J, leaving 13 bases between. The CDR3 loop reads CASSDHRNQPQHF. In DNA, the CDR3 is TGTGCCTCGTCAGACCATCGCAATCAGCCCCAGCATTTT.

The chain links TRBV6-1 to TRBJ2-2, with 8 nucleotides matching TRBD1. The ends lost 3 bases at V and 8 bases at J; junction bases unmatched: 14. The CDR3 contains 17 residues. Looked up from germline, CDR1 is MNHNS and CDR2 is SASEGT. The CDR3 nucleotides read TGTGCCAGCAGTGAGCGCCCAGGGGGCGGTAATCGTGGGGAGCTGTTTTTT. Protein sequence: CASSERPGGGNRGELFF.

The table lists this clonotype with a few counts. The CDR3, as DNA: TGTGCCAGCAGCTTGAGGGCGACTAGCGGAAACTACGAGCAGTACTTC. This gives the protein CASSLRATSGNYEQYF. This chain joins TRBV7-2 and TRBJ2-7; 9 bases line up with TRBD2. CDR3 size: 16 residues. The V segment lost 3 bases and the J segment 3 bases; nucleotides outside the gene matches: 9. Per germline, CDR1 SGHTA and CDR2 FQGNSA.

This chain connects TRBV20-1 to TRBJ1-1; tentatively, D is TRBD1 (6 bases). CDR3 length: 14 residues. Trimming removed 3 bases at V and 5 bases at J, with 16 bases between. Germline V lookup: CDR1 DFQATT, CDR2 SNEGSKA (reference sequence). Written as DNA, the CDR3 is TGCAGTGCTAGGAAGGGGGGGAGCGGGACTGAAGCTTTCTTT. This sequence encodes CSARKGGSGTEAFF.

For the CDR3, the DNA is TGTGCCAGCATGGGGGGCTCGGACACTGAAGCTTTCTTT. Its protein is CASMGGSDTEAFF. This rearrangement joins TRBV6-2 or TRBV6-3 to TRBJ1-1; D might be TRBD1 (6 bases). Germline lookup yields CDR1 MNHEY and CDR2 SVGEGT. The ends were cut back, 7 bases at V and 3 bases at J, with 12 bases in the middle. CDR3 length equals 13 residues.

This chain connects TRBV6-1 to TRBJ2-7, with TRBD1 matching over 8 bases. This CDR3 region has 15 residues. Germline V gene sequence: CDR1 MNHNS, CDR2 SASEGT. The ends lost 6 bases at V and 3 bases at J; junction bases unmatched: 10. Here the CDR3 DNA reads TGTGCCAGCAGCCGACCTCCGGGACAGGACTACGAGCAGTACTTC. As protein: CASSRPPGQDYEQYF.